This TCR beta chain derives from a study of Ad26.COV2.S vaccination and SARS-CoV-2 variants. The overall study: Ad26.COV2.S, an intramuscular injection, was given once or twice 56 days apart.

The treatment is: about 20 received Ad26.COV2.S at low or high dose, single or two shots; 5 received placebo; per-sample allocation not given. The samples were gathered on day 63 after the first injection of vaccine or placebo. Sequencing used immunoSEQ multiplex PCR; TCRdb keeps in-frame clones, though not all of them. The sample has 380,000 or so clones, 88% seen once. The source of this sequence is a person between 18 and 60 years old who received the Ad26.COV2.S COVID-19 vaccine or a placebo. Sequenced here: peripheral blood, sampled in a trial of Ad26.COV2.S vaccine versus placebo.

The CDR3 here is CASSQEGTTAYNEQFF. The CDR3, as DNA: TGTGCCAGCAGCCAGGAGGGTACCACTGCCTACAATGAGCAGTTCTTC. The chain joins TRBV4-2 to TRBJ2-1, with a weak D call TRBD2 (6 bases). The CDR3 spans 16 residues. Trimming pared 3 bases from V and 2 bases from J, leaving 14 bases between. Germline CDR1 reads LGHNA; CDR2 reads YNFKEQ.